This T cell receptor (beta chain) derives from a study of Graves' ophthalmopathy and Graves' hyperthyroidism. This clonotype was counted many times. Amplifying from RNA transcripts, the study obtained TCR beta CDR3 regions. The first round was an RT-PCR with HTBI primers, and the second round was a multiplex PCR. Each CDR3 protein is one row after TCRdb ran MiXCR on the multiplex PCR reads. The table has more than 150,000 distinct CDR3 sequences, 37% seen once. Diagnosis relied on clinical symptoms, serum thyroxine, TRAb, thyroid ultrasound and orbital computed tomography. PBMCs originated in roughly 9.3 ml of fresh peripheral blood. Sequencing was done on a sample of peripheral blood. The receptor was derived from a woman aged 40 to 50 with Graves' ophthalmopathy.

The DNA for the CDR3 is TGTGCCAGCAGCCGATCACAAGAGACCCAGTACTTC. The encoded protein is CASSRSQETQYF. The gene calls are TRBV11-2 and TRBJ2-5; D ambiguous. The CDR3 contains 12 residues. Per germline, CDR1 SGHAT and CDR2 FQNNGV. Trimming removed 5 bases from V and 2 bases from J, with 6 bases in between.